The 32 T cell receptor beta chains presented below share a single source sample, sequenced in a study of blood T cell repertoires in COVID-19. Clones were read by immunoSEQ multiplex PCR, and TCRdb kept only the in-frame ones, dropping some. Of under 110,000 clones listed, 84% are singletons. Sequenced sample: peripheral blood. These receptors were collected from a woman aged 55-69 years with acute or convalescent COVID-19.

V is TRBV6-5 and J is TRBJ1-1; D gene ambiguous. Per germline, CDR1 MNHEY and CDR2 SVGAGI. This CDR3 region has 14 residues. The V and J ends lost 2 bases and 1 base respectively, with 8 bases between them. CDR3 protein: CASSYVAANTEAFF. The CDR3 nucleotides read TGTGCCAGCAGTTACGTGGCCGCGAACACTGAAGCTTTCTTT.

In its sample, this clone was seen a few times. CDR3: CASRPAPNKQGRQPQHF. The CDR3 DNA is TGTGCCAGCAGACCCGCCCCTAACAAACAGGGACGCCAGCCCCAGCATTTT. This chain uses TRBV5-8 with TRBJ1-5; TRBD1 is a possible D gene (6 bases). Germline V gives CDR1 SGHTS, CDR2 YDEGEE. The CDR3 is made up of 17 amino acids. V was shortened by 5 bases and J by 7 bases, with 25 bases between the two germline ends. The complete variable domain, with remaining parts taken from reference TRBV5-8 and TRBJ1-5, reads EAGVTQSPTHLIKTRGQQATLRCSPISGHTSVYWYQQALGLGLQFLLWYDEGEERNRGNFPPRFSGRQFPNYSSELNVNALELEDSALYLCASRPAPNKQGRQPQHFGDGTRLSIL.

Notes on this clone: A read error may account for a junction end that differs from germline. The CDR3 loop reads CASSPGLAEAVLLF. DNA of the CDR3: TGCGCCAGCAGCCCAGGACTAGCGGAGGCGGTTTTACTCTTC. The J gene is TRBJ2-1, the V gene TRBV5-1, with 10 positions matching TRBD2. This CDR3 is 14 amino acids long. CDR1 is SGHRS, CDR2 YFSETQ, per germline.

The rearrangement links TRBV21-1 to TRBJ2-7; TRBD2, the table's D call, lacks a check against the DNA. TRBV21-1 is a pseudogene. The CDR3 sequence is 15 residues long. For the CDR3, the DNA is TGTGCCAGCAGCGGATATTCTAGCGGGCTGTACGAGCAGTACTTC. Protein product: CASSGYSSGLYEQYF.

V usage is TRBV6-5 and J usage is TRBJ2-1; TRBD2 is a possible D gene (6 bases). Per the germline V gene, CDR1 is MNHEY and CDR2 is SVGAGI. The CDR3 length is 15 residues. Trimming cost V 4 bases and J 5 bases, with 15 bases left between them. The CDR3 sequence: CASSSLTRVHNEQFF. As DNA, the CDR3 is TGTGCCAGCAGTTCTTTGACTAGAGTCCACAATGAGCAGTTCTTC.

The V call is TRBV19, the J call TRBJ2-3; 11 bases are a match to TRBD2. The V and J ends lost 7 bases and 2 bases, in that order; junction bases with no gene match: 8. CDR1 and CDR2 from the germline V gene are LNHDA and SQIVND (reference sequence). The CDR3 spans 16 residues. This CDR3 reads CASTLGTSGPTDTQYF. Written as DNA, the CDR3 is TGTGCCAGTACCCTCGGGACTAGCGGCCCCACAGATACGCAGTATTTT.

This clone was seen a handful of times. J is TRBJ2-7 and V is TRBV5-1; D uncertain. The V gene's germline CDR1 is SGHRS and CDR2 YFSETQ. V was pared by 2 bases and J by 3 bases, with 9 bases between. The CDR3 runs to 13 residues. As DNA, the CDR3 is TGCGCCAGCAGCTTAACTGCTGGCTACGAGCAGTACTTC. Amino acids: CASSLTAGYEQYF.

As to this clone: Other DNA sequences in this sample translate to the same CDR3. The chain recombines TRBV5-1 with TRBJ2-1; 8 bases are shared with TRBD2. The V gene end was trimmed by 4 bases and the J gene end by 4 bases; junction bases not matched to a gene: 7. The germline gives CDR1 SGHRS, CDR2 YFSETQ. The CDR3 contains 15 residues. As DNA, the CDR3 is TGCGCCAGCAGCCTTACTAGCGGCACATACAATGAGCAGTTCTTC. This translates into CASSLTSGTYNEQFF.

The V gene is TRBV19, the J gene TRBJ1-5, with TRBD1 identical over 10 bases. V shed 6 bases, J shed 4 bases, and the junction held 3 bases outside the gene matches. The CDR3 is 14 amino acids. Germline CDR1 LNHDA, CDR2 SQIVND (reference sequence). The CDR3 protein is CASSRDRGNQPQHF. DNA of the CDR3: TGTGCCAGTAGCCGGGACAGGGGAAATCAGCCCCAGCATTTT.

The chain links TRBV5-1 to TRBJ1-1, with TRBD1 identical over 9 bases. The germline V gene encodes CDR1 SGHRS and CDR2 YFSETQ. The CDR3 is 14 residues long. Trimming took 1 base from V and 4 from J; bases not matched to a gene: 2. The CDR3 DNA sequence: TGCGCCAGCAGCTTGCAGGACAGGGGCACTGAAGCTTTCTTT. This sequence encodes CASSLQDRGTEAFF.

As concerns this clone: The same CDR3 is also encoded by other DNA sequences in this sample. The V call is TRBV7-8, the J call TRBJ1-5; 7 bases line up with TRBD1. Trimming took 1 base from V and 2 from J; bases not matched to a gene: 2. The CDR3 is 15 residues long. The germline V gene encodes CDR1 SGHVS and CDR2 FQNEAQ. In DNA, the CDR3 is TGTGCCAGCAGCTTAGGGACAGGTGGCAATCAGCCCCAGCATTTT. Protein product: CASSLGTGGNQPQHF.

This clone was observed a few times. The chain couples TRBV7-8 to TRBJ1-2; TRBD1 is a possible D gene (5 bases). The V gene lost 1 base and the J gene lost 4 bases, with 10 bases spanning the gap. The germline V gene has CDR1 SGHVS and CDR2 FQNEAQ. The CDR3 runs 14 residues. DNA for the CDR3: TGTGCCAGCAGCTTAGAGTTGGGGGGCTATGGCTACACCTTC. It yields the protein CASSLELGGYGYTF.

V and J are TRBV5-4 and TRBJ1-6; weak D call: TRBD1 (6 bases). V lost 4 bases, J lost 5 bases, and 10 bases lay in between. Germline V gene lookup returns CDR1 SGHNT and CDR2 YYREEE (reference sequence). The CDR3 extends over 14 amino acids. In nucleotides, the CDR3 is TGTGCCAGCAGCAGAGGACAGAATAATTCACCCCTCCACTTT. This codes for CASSRGQNNSPLHF. Complete variable domain (other parts from reference TRBV5-4 and TRBJ1-6): ETGVTQSPTHLIKTRGQQVTLRCSSQSGHNTVSWYQQALGQGPQFIFQYYREEENGRGNFPPRFSGLQFPNYSSELNVNALELDDSALYLCASSRGQNNSPLHFGNGTRLTVT.

The J gene is TRBJ2-1, the V gene TRBV4-1; D possibly corresponds to TRBD2 (5 bases). This CDR3 region has 18 residues. Germline V gives CDR1 MGHRA, CDR2 YSYEKL. Trimming left V 3 bases short and J 9 bases short, with 27 bases between. The CDR3 DNA reads as TGCGCCAGCAGCCATCCGGCCTTATCCGGCCACCCGGGGAGTGAGCAGTTCTTC. It encodes CASSHPALSGHPGSEQFF.

This chain uses TRBV5-1 with TRBJ2-5, with 9 bases lining up with TRBD1. This CDR3 contains 15 residues. With 3 bases clipped from V and 5 bases from J, the junction kept 8 bases outside the gene matches. CDR1 and CDR2 (germline): SGHRS, YFSETQ. The DNA of the CDR3 is TGCGCCAGCAGCTACGGAACAGGGGGCCGTGAGACCCAGTACTTC. It translates to CASSYGTGGRETQYF. Based on the CDR3 plus reference TRBV5-1 and TRBJ2-5, the full variable domain is KAGVTQTPRYLIKTRGQQVTLSCSPISGHRSVSWYQQTPGQGLQFLFEYFSETQRNKGNFPGRFSGRQFSNSRSEMNVSTLELGDSALYLCASSYGTGGRETQYFGPGTRLLVL.

This clone showed up just a few times. J is TRBJ2-7 and V is TRBV4-1; D might be TRBD2 (6 bases). CDR1 is MGHRA and CDR2 is YSYEKL in the germline V gene. The V end was cut by 3 bases, the J end by 4 bases, with 28 bases between. CDR3 length: 19 amino acids. CDR3 DNA: TGCGCCAGCAGCCACGACGTTGACCCATGGGGGACTCAGGCGTACGAGCAGTACTTC. This gives the protein CASSHDVDPWGTQAYEQYF.

A single count supports this clone. The chain couples TRBV10-3 to TRBJ2-3, with 9 bases aligning to TRBD1. The CDR3 is made up of 14 amino acids. From germline, CDR1 is ENHRY and CDR2 SYGVKD. J was trimmed by 3 bases and V by 5 bases; bases with no gene match: 3. CDR3 sequence (DNA): TGTGCCATCAGTCGGGACAGGGAGACAGATACGCAGTATTTT. This encodes CAISRDRETDTQYF.

The chain has TRBV7-8 and TRBJ2-1; TRBD1 is a possible D gene (5 bases). The CDR3 length is 13 residues. Deletions cut 1 base from V and 7 bases from J, with 8 bases between. Per germline, CDR1 SGHVS and CDR2 FQNEAQ. The CDR3 coding sequence is TGTGCCAGCAGCTTAGGGGCAGGGAATGAGCAGTTCTTC. As protein: CASSLGAGNEQFF.

This clone was seen just once. The chain recombines TRBV5-4 with TRBJ1-1; no clear D. The V and J ends lost 4 bases and 1 base respectively, with 8 bases between them. This CDR3 is built from 13 residues. CDR1 SGHNT and CDR2 YYREEE come from the germline V gene (reference sequence). CDR3 nucleotides: TGTGCCAGCAGCGAGATCCAGAACACTGAAGCTTTCTTT. Protein product: CASSEIQNTEAFF.

V gene TRBV19 combines with J gene TRBJ2-1, with 9 positions matching TRBD2. V was pared by 10 bases and J by 1 base, with 8 bases of the junction left unmatched. From germline, CDR1 is LNHDA and CDR2 SQIVND (reference sequence). The CDR3 covers 15 residues. The CDR3 DNA reads TGTGCCACCGTAGCGGGAGATGTATCCTACAATGAGCAGTTCTTC. This translates into CATVAGDVSYNEQFF.

The rearrangement uses TRBV6-6 and TRBJ2-7, with a possible D match to TRBD1 (6 bases). Per the germline V gene, CDR1 is MNHNY and CDR2 is SVGAGI (reference sequence). Trimming cost V 7 bases and J 6 bases, with 19 bases left between them. The CDR3 is made up of 14 amino acids. CDR3 loop: CASTSGTRGPEQYF. The CDR3 region has the DNA TGTGCCAGCACCTCCGGGACCAGGGGTCCCGAGCAGTACTTC.

The table lists this clone with a count of one. The chain carries TRBV2 and TRBJ2-7; 9 bases map to TRBD2. V dropped 4 bases and J dropped 3; count of bases not matched to a gene: 10. Germline CDR1 reads SNHLY; CDR2 reads FYNNEI. CDR3 length: 16 residues. The CDR3 sequence: CASSAWASGNYYEQYF. In DNA form, the CDR3 reads TGTGCCAGCAGTGCGTGGGCTAGCGGGAATTACTACGAGCAGTACTTC.

The J gene is TRBJ2-5, the V gene TRBV7-2; 7 nucleotides align to TRBD1. V was clipped by 2 bases and J by 5 bases; unmatched bases: 8. This CDR3 comprises 15 residues. The germline CDR1 and CDR2 sequences are SGHTA and FQGNSA. CDR3 region: CASSLRGDRVETQYF. As DNA, the CDR3 is TGTGCCAGCAGCTTACGCGGAGACAGGGTCGAGACCCAGTACTTC.

J is TRBJ2-5 and V is TRBV11-1; 14 nucleotides align to TRBD2. The CDR3 has 16 amino acids. Germline V gene data show CDR1 as SGHAT and CDR2 as FQDESV (reference sequence). With V trimmed by 5 bases and J by 5 bases, 7 bases remained unmatched. CDR3 nucleotides: TGTGCCAGCAGCCACGGACTAGCGGGGGGCCGGGAGACCCAGTACTTC. Its protein product is CASSHGLAGGRETQYF.

This chain links TRBV27 with TRBJ2-7; the D is unclear. The CDR3 contains 15 residues. The germline CDR1 and CDR2 sequences are MNHEY and SMNVEV (reference sequence). The V end lost 5 bases, the J end lost 2 bases, and 16 bases lay between the germline ends. CDR3 sequence: CASSNTDSVTYEQYF. The DNA for the CDR3 is TGTGCCAGCAGTAACACAGATTCGGTCACCTACGAGCAGTACTTC.

This clone was seen only once. This chain connects TRBV29-1 to TRBJ2-3; 10 positions match TRBD2. The V gene's germline CDR1 is SQVTM and CDR2 ANQGSEA. Trimming cost V 5 bases and J 1 base; bases outside gene matches: 6. The CDR3 is 15 residues long. The CDR3 DNA reads as TGCAGCGTTCGGCTAGCGGGGGAAGGCACAGATACGCAGTATTTT. Translation: CSVRLAGEGTDTQYF.

The sample holds a few counts of this clone. V is TRBV25-1 and J is TRBJ2-5; no clear D. Trimming took off 5 bases at V and 2 bases at J, with 6 bases between the two ends. CDR1 MGHDK and CDR2 SYGVNS come from the germline V gene. The CDR3 consists of 12 residues. CDR3 nucleotides: TGTGCCAGCAGTAACAGTCAAGAGACCCAGTACTTC. It yields the protein CASSNSQETQYF.

This clone appeared once. The chain is built from TRBV4-2 and TRBJ1-1; D is unresolved. V gave up 3 bases and J gave up 0 bases, with 14 bases separating them. CDR3 length equals 16 residues. Germline V gene sequence: CDR1 LGHNA, CDR2 YNFKEQ. For the CDR3, the DNA is TGTGCCAGCAGCCATGGCGCGGGAGTGATGAACACTGAAGCTTTCTTT. This encodes CASSHGAGVMNTEAFF.

As DNA, the CDR3 is TGTGCCAGCAGGGAGGGACTAGCGAACTACAATGAGCAGTTCTTC. Translating gives CASREGLANYNEQFF. The V gene is TRBV2, the J gene TRBJ2-1, with TRBD2 matching over 10 bases. J was trimmed by 3 bases and V by 6 bases; bases with no gene match: 5. The CDR3 sequence is 15 residues long. Germline V lookup: CDR1 SNHLY, CDR2 FYNNEI.

The chain couples TRBV6-5 to TRBJ2-5, with D perhaps TRBD1 (7 bases). CDR1 is MNHEY, CDR2 SVGAGI, per germline. The V and J ends lost 5 bases and 3 bases respectively, with 10 bases between them. This CDR3 is 13 amino acids long. The CDR3: CASSRGTEETQYF. The DNA of the CDR3 is TGTGCCAGCAGTCGCGGGACAGAAGAGACCCAGTACTTC.

In DNA form, the CDR3 reads TGTGCCAGCAGACGGGGGACCTACACAGATACGCAGTATTTT. It yields the protein CASRRGTYTDTQYF. The chain employs TRBV6-5 and TRBJ2-3; maybe TRBD2 (6 bases). The V and J ends lost 6 bases and 2 bases respectively, with 12 bases between them. Germline lookup yields CDR1 MNHEY and CDR2 SVGAGI. CDR3 length: 14 amino acids.

With respect to this clone: Sequence at one end of the junction differs from germline and may be a read error. The chain is built from TRBV7-7 and TRBJ2-1, with D possibly matching TRBD1 (6 bases). The CDR3 totals 15 residues. Germline values: CDR1 SSHAT, CDR2 FNYEAQ (reference sequence). CDR3 sequence: CASSLAPGEWNEQFF. In nucleotides, the CDR3 is TGTGCTAGCAGCTTAGCGCCAGGGGAGTGGAATGAGCAGTTCTTC.